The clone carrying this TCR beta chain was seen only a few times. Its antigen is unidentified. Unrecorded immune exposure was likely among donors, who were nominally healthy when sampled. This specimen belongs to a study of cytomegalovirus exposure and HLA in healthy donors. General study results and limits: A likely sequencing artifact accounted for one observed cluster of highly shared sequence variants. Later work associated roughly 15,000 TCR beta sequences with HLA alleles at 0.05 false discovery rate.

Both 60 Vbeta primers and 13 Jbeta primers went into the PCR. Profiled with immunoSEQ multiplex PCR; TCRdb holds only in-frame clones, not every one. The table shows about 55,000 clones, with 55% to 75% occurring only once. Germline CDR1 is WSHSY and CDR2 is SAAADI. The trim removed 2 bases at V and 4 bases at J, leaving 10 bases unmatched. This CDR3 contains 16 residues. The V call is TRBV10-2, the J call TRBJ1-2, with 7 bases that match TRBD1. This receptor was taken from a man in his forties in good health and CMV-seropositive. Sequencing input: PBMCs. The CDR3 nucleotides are TGCGCCAGCAGTGAGCCTGGACAGGCAAATGGCTATGGCTACACCTTC. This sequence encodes CASSEPGQANGYGYTF.